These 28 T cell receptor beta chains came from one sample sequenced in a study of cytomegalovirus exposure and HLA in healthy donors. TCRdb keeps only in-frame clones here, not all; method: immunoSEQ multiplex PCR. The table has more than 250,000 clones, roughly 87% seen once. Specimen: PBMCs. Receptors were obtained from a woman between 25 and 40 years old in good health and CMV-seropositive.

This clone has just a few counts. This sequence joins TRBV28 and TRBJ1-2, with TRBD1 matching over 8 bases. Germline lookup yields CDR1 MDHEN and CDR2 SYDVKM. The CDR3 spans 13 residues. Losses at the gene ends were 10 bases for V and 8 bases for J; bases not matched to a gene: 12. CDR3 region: CATRTGTKGGYTF. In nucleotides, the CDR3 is TGTGCCACCAGGACAGGGACGAAAGGAGGCTACACCTTC.

CDR3 loop: CASSLAPTANYGYTF. In DNA form, the CDR3 reads TGTGCCAGCAGCTTAGCGCCGACGGCAAACTATGGCTACACCTTC. The V gene is TRBV7-2, the J gene TRBJ1-2; no definite D call. There are 15 residues in the CDR3. Germline V gene sequence: CDR1 SGHTA, CDR2 FQGNSA. Trimming took off 0 bases at V and 2 bases at J, with 10 bases between the two ends.

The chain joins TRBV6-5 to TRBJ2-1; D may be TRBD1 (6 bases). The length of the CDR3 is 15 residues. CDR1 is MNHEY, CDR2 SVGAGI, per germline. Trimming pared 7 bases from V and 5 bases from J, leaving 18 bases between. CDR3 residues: CASKLDSTYHNEQFF. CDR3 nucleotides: TGTGCCAGCAAATTGGACAGTACCTACCACAATGAGCAGTTCTTC.

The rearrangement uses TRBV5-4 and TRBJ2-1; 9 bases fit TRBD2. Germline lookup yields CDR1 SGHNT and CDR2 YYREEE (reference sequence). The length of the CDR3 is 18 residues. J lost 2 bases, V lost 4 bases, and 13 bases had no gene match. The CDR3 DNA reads TGTGCCAGCAGCATTTTGATAGGTGGACTAGCGACCTACAATGAGCAGTTCTTC. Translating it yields CASSILIGGLATYNEQFF.

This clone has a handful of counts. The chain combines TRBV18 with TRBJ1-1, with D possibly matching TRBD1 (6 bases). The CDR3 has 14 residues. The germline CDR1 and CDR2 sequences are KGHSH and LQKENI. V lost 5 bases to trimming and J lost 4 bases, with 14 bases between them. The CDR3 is CASSSPGAPTEAFF. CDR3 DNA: TGTGCCAGCTCAAGTCCAGGGGCCCCCACTGAAGCTTTCTTT.

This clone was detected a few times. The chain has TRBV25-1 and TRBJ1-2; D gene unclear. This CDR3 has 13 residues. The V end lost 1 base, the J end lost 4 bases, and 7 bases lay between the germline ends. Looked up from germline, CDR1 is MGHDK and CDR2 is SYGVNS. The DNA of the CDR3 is TGTGCCAGCAGTGAATCCCCCAGCTATGGCTACACCTTC. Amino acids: CASSESPSYGYTF.

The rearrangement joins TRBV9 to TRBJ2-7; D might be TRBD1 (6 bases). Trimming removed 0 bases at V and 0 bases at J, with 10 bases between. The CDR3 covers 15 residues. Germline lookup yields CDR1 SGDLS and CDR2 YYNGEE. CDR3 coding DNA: TGTGCCAGCAGCGTAGGGACAGTCAGCTCCTACGAGCAGTACTTC. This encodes CASSVGTVSSYEQYF.

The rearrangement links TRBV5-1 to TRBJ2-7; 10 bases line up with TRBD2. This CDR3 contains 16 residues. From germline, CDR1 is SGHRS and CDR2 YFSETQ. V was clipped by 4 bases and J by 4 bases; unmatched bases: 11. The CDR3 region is CASSPALAGEIYEQYF. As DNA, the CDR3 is TGCGCCAGCAGCCCGGCCCTAGCGGGAGAGATATACGAGCAGTACTTC.

The CDR3 here is CASRSGTSTNNEQFF. The DNA of the CDR3 is TGTGCCAGCAGATCCGGGACTAGCACTAACAATGAGCAGTTCTTC. This chain connects TRBV6-5 to TRBJ2-1; 9 bases are shared with TRBD2. The V and J ends lost 6 bases and 5 bases, in that order; junction bases with no gene match: 8. This CDR3 spans 15 amino acids. Germline V gene lookup returns CDR1 MNHEY and CDR2 SVGAGI.

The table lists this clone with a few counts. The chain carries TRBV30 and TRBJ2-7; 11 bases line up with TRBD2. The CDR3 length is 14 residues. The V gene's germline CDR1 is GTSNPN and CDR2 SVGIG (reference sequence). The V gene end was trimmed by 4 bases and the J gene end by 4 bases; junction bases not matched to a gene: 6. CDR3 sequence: CAWNSGTSGYEQYF. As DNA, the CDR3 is TGTGCCTGGAATTCCGGGACTAGCGGTTACGAGCAGTACTTC.

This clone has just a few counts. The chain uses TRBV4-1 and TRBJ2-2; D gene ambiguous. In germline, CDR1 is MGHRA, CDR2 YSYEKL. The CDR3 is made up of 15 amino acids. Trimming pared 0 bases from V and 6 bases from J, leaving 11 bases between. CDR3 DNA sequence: TGCGCCAGCAGCCAAGAAATTTCCTTGGCCGGGGAGCTGTTTTTT. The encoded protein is CASSQEISLAGELFF.

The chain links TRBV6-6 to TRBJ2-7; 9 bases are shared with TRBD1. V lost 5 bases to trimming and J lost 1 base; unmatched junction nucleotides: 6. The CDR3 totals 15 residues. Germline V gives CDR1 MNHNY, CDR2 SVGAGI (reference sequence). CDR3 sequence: CASSTFGTGSYEQYF. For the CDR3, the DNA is TGTGCCAGCAGTACCTTCGGGACAGGGTCCTACGAGCAGTACTTC.

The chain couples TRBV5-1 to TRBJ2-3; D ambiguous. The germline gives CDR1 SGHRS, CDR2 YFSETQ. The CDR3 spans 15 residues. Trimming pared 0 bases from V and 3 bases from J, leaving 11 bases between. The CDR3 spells CASSLAFVKTDTQYF. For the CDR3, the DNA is TGCGCCAGCAGCTTGGCCTTTGTCAAGACAGATACGCAGTATTTT.

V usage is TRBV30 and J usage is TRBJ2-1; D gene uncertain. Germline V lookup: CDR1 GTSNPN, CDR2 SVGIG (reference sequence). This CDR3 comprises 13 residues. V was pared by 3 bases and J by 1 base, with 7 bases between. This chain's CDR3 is CAWSAESYNEQFF. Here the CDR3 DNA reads TGTGCCTGGAGCGCCGAGTCCTACAATGAGCAGTTCTTC.

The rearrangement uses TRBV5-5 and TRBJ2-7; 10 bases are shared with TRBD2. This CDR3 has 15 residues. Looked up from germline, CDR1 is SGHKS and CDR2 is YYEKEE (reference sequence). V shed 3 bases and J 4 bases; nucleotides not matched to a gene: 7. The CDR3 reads CASSSRTSGFYEQYF. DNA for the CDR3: TGTGCCAGCAGCTCGAGGACTAGCGGCTTTTACGAGCAGTACTTC.

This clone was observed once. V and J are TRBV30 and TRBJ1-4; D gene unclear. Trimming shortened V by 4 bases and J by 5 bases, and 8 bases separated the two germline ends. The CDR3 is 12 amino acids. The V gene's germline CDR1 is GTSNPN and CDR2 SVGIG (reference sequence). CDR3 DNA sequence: TGTGCCTGGACCCAGAGGAATGAAAAACTGTTTTTT. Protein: CAWTQRNEKLFF.

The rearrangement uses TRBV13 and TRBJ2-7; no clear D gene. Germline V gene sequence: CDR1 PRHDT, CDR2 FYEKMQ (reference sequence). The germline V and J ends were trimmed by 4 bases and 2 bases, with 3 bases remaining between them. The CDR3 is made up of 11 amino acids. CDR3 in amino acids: CASSSAYEQYF. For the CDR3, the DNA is TGTGCCAGCAGCTCAGCCTACGAGCAGTACTTC.

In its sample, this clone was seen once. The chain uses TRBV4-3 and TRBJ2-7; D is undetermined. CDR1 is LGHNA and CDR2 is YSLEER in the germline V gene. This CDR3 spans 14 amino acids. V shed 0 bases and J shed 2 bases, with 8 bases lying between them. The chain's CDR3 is CASSQEGRTYEQYF. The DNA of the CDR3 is TGCGCCAGCAGCCAAGAAGGAAGGACCTACGAGCAGTACTTC.

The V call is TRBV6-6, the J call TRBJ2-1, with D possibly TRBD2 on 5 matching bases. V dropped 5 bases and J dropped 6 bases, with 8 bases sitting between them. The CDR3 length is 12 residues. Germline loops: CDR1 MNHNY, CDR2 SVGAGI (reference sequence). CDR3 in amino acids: CASSTAGNEQFF. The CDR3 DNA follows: TGTGCCAGCAGTACCGCGGGCAATGAGCAGTTCTTC.

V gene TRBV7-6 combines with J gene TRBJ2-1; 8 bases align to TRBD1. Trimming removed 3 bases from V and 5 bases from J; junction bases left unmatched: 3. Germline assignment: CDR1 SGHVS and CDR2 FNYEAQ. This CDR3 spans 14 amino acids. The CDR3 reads CASSFGTGNNEQFF. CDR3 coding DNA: TGTGCCAGCAGCTTTGGGACAGGTAACAATGAGCAGTTCTTC.

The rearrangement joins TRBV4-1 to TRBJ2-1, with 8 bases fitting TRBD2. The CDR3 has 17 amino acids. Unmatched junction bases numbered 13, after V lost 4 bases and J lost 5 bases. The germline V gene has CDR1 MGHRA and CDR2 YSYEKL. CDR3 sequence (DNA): TGCGCCAGCAGCCCCCGGGATATGACTAGCGTCCACAATGAGCAGTTCTTC. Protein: CASSPRDMTSVHNEQFF.

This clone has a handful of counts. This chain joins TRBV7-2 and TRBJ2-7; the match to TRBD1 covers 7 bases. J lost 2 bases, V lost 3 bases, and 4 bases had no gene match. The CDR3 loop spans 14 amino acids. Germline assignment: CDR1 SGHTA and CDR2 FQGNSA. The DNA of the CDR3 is TGTGCCAGCAGCTTCCCCGACAGGGCCTACGAGCAGTACTTC. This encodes CASSFPDRAYEQYF.

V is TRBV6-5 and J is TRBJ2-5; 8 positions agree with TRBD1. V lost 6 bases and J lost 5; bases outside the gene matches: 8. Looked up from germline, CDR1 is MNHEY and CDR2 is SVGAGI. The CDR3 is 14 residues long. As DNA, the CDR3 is TGTGCCAGCAGCCTTGGACAGGGATTGGAGACCCAGTACTTC. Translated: CASSLGQGLETQYF.

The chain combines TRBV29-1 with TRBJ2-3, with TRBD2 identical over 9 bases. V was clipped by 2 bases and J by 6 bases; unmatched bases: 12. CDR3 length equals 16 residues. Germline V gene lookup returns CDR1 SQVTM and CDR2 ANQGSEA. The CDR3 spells CSVETVLREGPDTQYF. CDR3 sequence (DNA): TGCAGCGTTGAAACGGTCCTGCGGGAGGGCCCGGATACGCAGTATTTT.

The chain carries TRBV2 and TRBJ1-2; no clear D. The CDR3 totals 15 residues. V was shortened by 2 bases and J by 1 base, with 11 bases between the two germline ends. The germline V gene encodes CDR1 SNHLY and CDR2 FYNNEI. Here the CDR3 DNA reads TGTGCCAGCAGTGAAATCGGCAGAATTAACTATGGCTACACCTTC. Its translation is CASSEIGRINYGYTF.

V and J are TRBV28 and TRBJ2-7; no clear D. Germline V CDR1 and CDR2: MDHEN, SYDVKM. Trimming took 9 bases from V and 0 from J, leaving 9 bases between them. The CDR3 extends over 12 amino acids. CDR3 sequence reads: CASWASSYEQYF. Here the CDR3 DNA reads TGTGCCAGTTGGGCCAGCTCCTACGAGCAGTACTTC.

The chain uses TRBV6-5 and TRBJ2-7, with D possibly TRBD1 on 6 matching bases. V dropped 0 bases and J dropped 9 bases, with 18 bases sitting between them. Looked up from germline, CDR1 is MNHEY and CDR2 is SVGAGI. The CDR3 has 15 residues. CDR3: CASSYSPQGPGGQYF. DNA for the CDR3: TGTGCCAGCAGTTACTCGCCACAGGGACCCGGCGGGCAGTACTTC.

CDR3 nucleotides: TGTGCCAGCAGCTTAGAGGGAGAAGCTTTCTTT. As protein: CASSLEGEAFF. This chain links TRBV7-9 with TRBJ1-1; D remains ambiguous. V shed 1 base and J shed 8 bases, with 5 bases lying between them. Per germline, CDR1 SEHNR and CDR2 FQNEAQ (reference sequence). The CDR3 is made up of 11 amino acids.